The 32 T cell receptor beta chains below all came from one sample that was sequenced in a study of regulatory T cells in long-lasting Graves disease. Investigators prepared the TCR beta libraries by applying iRepertoire HTBI primers and Arm-PCR of CDR3 regions. TCRdb processed the multiplex PCR reads anew with MiXCR; each CDR3 protein has one entry. This table holds under 500,000 distinct CDR3 sequences, around 21% found once. The time point is: persistent/refractory GD, antithyroid drugs over 5 years with positive TRAb. PBMCs were the source of the RNA used for TCR sequencing. The sequences come from peripheral blood mononuclear cells (PBMCs), collected when the disease was refractory, from a patient treated with antithyroid drugs. These receptors all come from a female donor with Graves disease.

This clonotype has a count of ten or more. The V and J genes are TRBV7-2 and TRBJ2-1; D gene uncertain. The V gene's germline CDR1 is SGHTA and CDR2 FQGNSA. Trimming pared 1 base from V and 11 bases from J, leaving 6 bases between. This CDR3 region has 11 residues. The CDR3 nucleotides read TGTGCCAGCAGCTTAGTGGCTCAGCAGTTCTTC. It codes for CASSLVAQQFF.

This clonotype was recorded a few times. The chain recombines TRBV5-1 with TRBJ2-5; the match to TRBD1 covers 7 bases. V trimming: 3 bases; J trimming: 2 bases; junction bases outside the gene matches: 7. The CDR3 runs 15 residues. CDR1 and CDR2 from the germline V gene are SGHRS and YFSETQ. The CDR3 DNA reads TGCGCCAGCAGCTCACAACCGACAGGGCAAGAGACCCAGTACTTC. Its protein product is CASSSQPTGQETQYF.

This clonotype was observed a few times. The rearrangement joins TRBV20-1 to TRBJ2-7; the D gene is possibly TRBD1 (6 bases). The CDR3 extends over 14 amino acids. Trimming removed 6 bases from V and 1 base from J, with 16 bases in between. Germline V gene data show CDR1 as DFQATT and CDR2 as SNEGSKA (reference sequence). CDR3: CSAPDSTASYEQYF. CDR3 DNA sequence: TGCAGTGCCCCGGACAGTACAGCTTCCTACGAGCAGTACTTC.

CDR3: CASSIGVSASGTDEQYF. The CDR3 DNA sequence: TGTGCCAGTAGTATTGGCGTCTCAGCTAGCGGGACCGACGAGCAGTACTTC. The chain uses TRBV19 and TRBJ2-7, with TRBD2 matching over 9 bases. With 3 bases clipped from V and 5 bases from J, the junction kept 14 bases outside the gene matches. This CDR3 region has 17 residues. Per germline, CDR1 LNHDA and CDR2 SQIVND (reference sequence).

This clonotype was seen more than once but under ten times. The chain combines TRBV28 with TRBJ2-1; 11 bases map to TRBD2. V was clipped by 2 bases and J by 7 bases; unmatched bases: 7. Germline-derived CDR1 and CDR2 are MDHEN and SYDVKM. CDR3 length: 16 residues. This chain's CDR3 is CASSLTSGSRGNEQFF. As DNA, the CDR3 is TGTGCCAGCAGTTTAACTAGCGGGAGTAGGGGGAATGAGCAGTTCTTC.

This clonotype was seen just once. V and J are TRBV2 and TRBJ1-1, with TRBD1 identical over 9 bases. Trimming removed 6 bases from V and 7 bases from J; junction bases left unmatched: 6. This CDR3 comprises 13 residues. Per the germline V gene, CDR1 is SNHLY and CDR2 is FYNNEI. The CDR3 nucleotides read TGTGCCAGCAGGGGACAGGGCACCATTGAAGCTTTCTTT. Its translation: CASRGQGTIEAFF.

This clonotype was picked up a small number of times. This rearrangement joins TRBV2 to TRBJ1-5, with D possibly TRBD1 on 6 matching bases. CDR3 length: 13 amino acids. Between the trimmed V and J ends, which lost 6 bases and 8 bases, there was a span of 14 bases. The germline V gene encodes CDR1 SNHLY and CDR2 FYNNEI. CDR3 loop: CASSADRTEPQHF. CDR3 nucleotide sequence: TGTGCCAGCAGCGCTGACAGGACTGAGCCCCAGCATTTT.

V is TRBV5-4 and J is TRBJ1-2, with 8 bases that match TRBD1. CDR1 is SGHNT, CDR2 YYREEE, per germline (reference sequence). V shed 4 bases, J shed 5 bases, and the junction held 4 bases outside the gene matches. The CDR3 sequence is 13 residues long. The CDR3 sequence: CASSRTGKYGYTF. In nucleotides, the CDR3 is TGTGCCAGCAGCCGGACAGGGAAGTATGGCTACACCTTC.

There are many counts of this clonotype. The chain combines TRBV12-3 or TRBV12-4 with TRBJ2-7, with a possible D match to TRBD2 (6 bases). V shed 3 bases and J shed 9 bases, with 18 bases lying between them. This CDR3 comprises 14 residues. CDR3 residues: CASSLDRTTRGQYF. Here the CDR3 DNA reads TGTGCCAGCAGTTTGGATAGGACAACGCGGGGGCAGTACTTC.

This clonotype came up a few times. The chain has TRBV7-8 and TRBJ2-7; 9 bases align to TRBD1. This CDR3 has 15 residues. The V segment lost 1 base and the J segment 2 bases; nucleotides outside the gene matches: 3. Germline V gives CDR1 SGHVS, CDR2 FQNEAQ. The CDR3, as DNA: TGTGCCAGCAGCTTAGGTAGACAGGGGGCCTACGAGCAGTACTTC. It specifies CASSLGRQGAYEQYF. Filled out from reference TRBV7-8 and TRBJ2-7, the complete variable domain reads GAGVSQSPRYKVAKRGQDVALRCDPISGHVSLFWYQQALGQGPEFLTYFQNEAQLDKSGLPSDRFFAERPEGSVSTLKIQRTQQEDSAVYLCASSLGRQGAYEQYFGPGTRLTVT.

This clonotype appeared once. This could be a read error, since a much larger clone is one nucleotide away. The V call is TRBV7-9, the J call TRBJ2-5; 7 bases align to TRBD2. CDR1 SEHNR and CDR2 FQNEAQ come from the germline V gene (reference sequence). V shed 3 bases, J shed 4 bases, and the junction held 8 bases outside the gene matches. This CDR3 contains 15 residues. CDR3 sequence (DNA): TGTGCCAGCAGCTTGTGGGGGGGGAGAGGAGAGACCCAGTACTTC. Amino acids: CASSLWGGRGETQYF.

The J gene is TRBJ2-7, the V gene TRBV28; the match to TRBD2 covers 9 bases. The closer fit of TRBJ2-1 to the DNA end suggests the J call may be wrong. CDR1 and CDR2 (germline): MDHEN, SYDVKM. The CDR3 length is 15 residues. CDR3 protein: CASSRALAGYNEQFF. CDR3 in DNA: TGTGCCAGCAGTCGGGCCCTAGCGGGATACAATGAGCAGTTCTTC.

This clonotype was counted ten times or more. The CDR3 reads CASSRTPHGSPLHF. As DNA, the CDR3 is TGTGCCAGCAGTCGAACTCCCCATGGTTCTCCCCTCCACTTT. This chain connects TRBV6-1 to TRBJ1-6, with D uncertain. Germline CDR1 is MNHNS and CDR2 is SASEGT. There are 14 residues in the CDR3. Trimming took 5 bases from V and 13 from J, leaving 18 bases between them.

V is TRBV13 and J is TRBJ2-7; possibly TRBD2 for D (5 bases). Trimming pared 6 bases from V and 0 bases from J, leaving 12 bases between. The germline V gene encodes CDR1 PRHDT and CDR2 FYEKMQ (reference sequence). CDR3 length equals 14 residues. The CDR3 sequence is CASRSSDYSYEQYF. The CDR3 DNA is TGTGCCAGCAGAAGTTCAGACTACTCCTACGAGCAGTACTTC.

This clonotype was detected only a few times. This chain connects TRBV12-3 or TRBV12-4 to TRBJ2-5; 9 nucleotides match TRBD1. The CDR3 contains 14 residues. Trimming removed 8 bases from V and 5 bases from J; junction bases left unmatched: 9. CDR3: CASGGQGSRETQYF. Written as DNA, the CDR3 is TGTGCCAGCGGGGGACAGGGATCTCGGGAGACCCAGTACTTC.

This clonotype has at least ten counts. This rearrangement joins TRBV12-3 or TRBV12-4 to TRBJ1-1; TRBD1 might be the D (5 bases). The CDR3 runs 13 residues. The V end was cut by 7 bases, the J end by 5 bases, with 14 bases between. CDR3: CASTWTSGTEAFF. The DNA for the CDR3 is TGTGCCAGCACCTGGACATCCGGGACTGAAGCTTTCTTT.

At least ten counts were recorded for this clonotype. This chain joins TRBV28 and TRBJ1-5; TRBD1 is a possible D gene (6 bases). V gave up 3 bases and J gave up 2 bases, with 11 bases separating them. Germline CDR1 reads MDHEN; CDR2 reads SYDVKM. CDR3 length equals 15 residues. CDR3 DNA sequence: TGTGCCAGCAGTTTCCCAGGGGACGGCAATCAGCCCCAGCATTTT. Translating gives CASSFPGDGNQPQHF.

This clonotype was found many times. The chain couples TRBV28 to TRBJ2-5, with 13 bases lining up with TRBD2. The CDR3 spans 16 residues. Trimming took 5 bases from V and 4 from J; bases not matched to a gene: 7. Germline CDR1 and CDR2: MDHEN and SYDVKM. The CDR3 sequence is CASSGLAGAPAETQYF. Here the CDR3 DNA reads TGTGCCAGCAGTGGACTAGCGGGAGCCCCGGCAGAGACCCAGTACTTC.

The V and J genes are TRBV3-1 and TRBJ1-6, with 10 bases identical to TRBD1. Germline CDR1 is LGHDT and CDR2 is YNNKEL (reference sequence). The CDR3 consists of 16 residues. Trimming took 3 bases from V and 7 from J; bases not matched to a gene: 6. CDR3 in DNA: TGTGCCAGCAGCCACCACCGGGACAGGGGAAATTCACCCCTCCACTTT. Its protein product is CASSHHRDRGNSPLHF.

This clonotype was seen at least ten times. The chain recombines TRBV7-2 with TRBJ2-7; possible D gene TRBD2, 6 bases. With 5 bases removed from V and 5 bases from J, the gap between germline ends came to 28 bases. The germline V gene has CDR1 SGHTA and CDR2 FQGNSA. The CDR3 runs to 18 residues. The CDR3 loop is CASSPTTPLGLRAHEQYF. The DNA for the CDR3 is TGTGCCAGCAGCCCCACAACCCCTTTGGGACTCCGCGCCCACGAGCAGTACTTC. Full variable domain (missing parts from reference TRBV7-2 and TRBJ2-7): GAGVSQSPSNKVTEKGKDVELRCDPISGHTALYWYRQSLGQGLEFLIYFQGNSAPDKSGLPSDRFSAERTGGSVSTLTIQRTQQEDSAVYLCASSPTTPLGLRAHEQYFGPGTRLTVT.

Note on this clonotype: A far larger clone is one nucleotide away, so this likely arose from a read error. CDR3 bases: TGTGCCAGCGGTTACTTGAGGACAGTGAGCTCTTCACCCCTCCACTTT. The encoded protein is CASGYLRTVSSSPLHF. The chain links TRBV6-2 or TRBV6-3 to TRBJ1-6, with TRBD1 as a possible D gene (6 bases). The germline CDR1 and CDR2 sequences are MNHEY and SVGEGT. This CDR3 is 16 amino acids long.

The gene calls are TRBV30 and TRBJ2-7, with D perhaps TRBD1 (6 bases). V was clipped by 2 bases and J by 5 bases, with 10 bases between them. CDR1 is GTSNPN and CDR2 is SVGIG in the germline V gene (reference sequence). The length of the CDR3 is 12 residues. The CDR3 spells CAWSRSGDEQYF. In nucleotides, the CDR3 is TGTGCCTGGAGTCGATCAGGGGACGAGCAGTACTTC.

A few counts support this clonotype. The chain employs TRBV30 and TRBJ1-1; the D gene is possibly TRBD1 (5 bases). Germline CDR1 is GTSNPN and CDR2 is SVGIG (reference sequence). The CDR3 runs to 14 residues. Trimming shortened V by 0 bases and J by 10 bases, and 18 bases separated the two germline ends. The CDR3 DNA sequence: TGTGCCTGGAGTGTCGGGGCCCACCTGATAGGAGCTTTCTTT. Translating it yields CAWSVGAHLIGAFF.

This clonotype was detected ten times or more. The chain is built from TRBV11-2 and TRBJ2-7; D tentatively reads TRBD1 or TRBD2 (5 bases each). This CDR3 is built from 13 residues. Germline V CDR1 and CDR2: SGHAT, FQNNGV. Trimming stripped 2 bases from V and 6 bases from J, with 11 bases between. This CDR3 is CASSLIKGPEQYF. The CDR3 DNA follows: TGTGCCAGCAGCTTAATTAAGGGACCCGAGCAGTACTTC.

This clonotype was seen at least ten times. The chain uses TRBV3-1 and TRBJ2-7, with 12 positions matching TRBD2. V shed 4 bases and J 0 bases; nucleotides not matched to a gene: 10. The CDR3 runs to 18 residues. CDR1 is LGHDT and CDR2 is YNNKEL in the germline V gene (reference sequence). The CDR3, as DNA: TGTGCCAGCAGCCGACCGGGACTAGCGGGCGTCTCCTCCTACGAGCAGTACTTC. This translates into CASSRPGLAGVSSYEQYF.

This clonotype was counted many times. The gene calls are TRBV28 and TRBJ1-2; 7 bases fit TRBD1. J was trimmed by 6 bases and V by 5 bases; bases with no gene match: 9. Germline loops: CDR1 MDHEN, CDR2 SYDVKM. This CDR3 comprises 14 residues. CDR3 nucleotides: TGTGCCAGCAGTCCAGGAGGGGGCGAGAATGGCTACACCTTC. It codes for CASSPGGGENGYTF.

The table lists this clonotype with many counts. This sequence joins TRBV20-1 and TRBJ2-5, with D hard to call. Germline CDR1 and CDR2: DFQATT and SNEGSKA (reference sequence). This CDR3 has 16 residues. Trimming took 1 base from V and 4 from J, leaving 19 bases between them. The CDR3 here is CSARGVHSGPTETQYF. CDR3 bases: TGCAGTGCTAGAGGGGTTCACTCGGGCCCGACAGAGACCCAGTACTTC.

The chain has TRBV10-3 and TRBJ2-3, with 10 positions matching TRBD2. The CDR3 contains 13 residues. V was pared by 10 bases and J by 4 bases, with 5 bases of the junction left unmatched. From germline, CDR1 is ENHRY and CDR2 SYGVKD. CDR3 amino acids: CATLAGASDTQYF. For the CDR3, the DNA is TGTGCCACTCTAGCGGGAGCATCAGATACGCAGTATTTT.

This chain links TRBV29-1 with TRBJ1-4, with D maybe TRBD1 (6 bases). This CDR3 contains 13 residues. The germline gives CDR1 SQVTM, CDR2 ANQGSEA. V gave up 3 bases and J gave up 6 bases, with 11 bases separating them. CDR3 in amino acids: CSVDGGADEKLFF. Here the CDR3 DNA reads TGCAGCGTTGATGGGGGGGCGGATGAAAAACTGTTTTTT.

The table lists this clonotype with many counts. The gene calls are TRBV11-2 and TRBJ2-5; no firm D call. V was pared by 7 bases and J by 2 bases, with 14 bases between. The germline V gene has CDR1 SGHAT and CDR2 FQNNGV. The CDR3 length is 14 residues. The CDR3 nucleotides read TGTGCCAGCACCCTGGGTAGCTATCAAGAGACCCAGTACTTC. Translating gives CASTLGSYQETQYF.

The chain uses TRBV13 and TRBJ2-7, with 13 bases that match TRBD2. The CDR3 has 17 residues. CDR1 and CDR2 (germline): PRHDT, FYEKMQ (reference sequence). Germline trimming cut 4 bases from V and 6 bases from J; bases unmatched to any gene: 12. The chain's CDR3 is CASSSHHGTSGIAEQYF. CDR3 DNA sequence: TGTGCCAGCAGCTCGCACCATGGGACTAGCGGGATAGCCGAGCAGTACTTC.

The genes are TRBV7-2 and TRBJ2-1; 11 positions agree with TRBD2. This CDR3 is 15 amino acids long. Germline V gene lookup returns CDR1 SGHTA and CDR2 FQGNSA. With 7 bases clipped from V and 8 bases from J, the junction kept 10 bases outside the gene matches. The CDR3 sequence: CASNDWTSGYDEQFF. DNA of the CDR3: TGTGCCAGCAACGACTGGACTAGCGGGTACGATGAGCAGTTCTTC.